This T cell receptor (beta chain) was profiled in a study of cytomegalovirus exposure and HLA in healthy donors. Points from the study as a whole: In a later analysis, TCR beta V- and J-gene trimming was associated with a missense DCLRE1C variant. The likely explanation for a cluster of highly shared sequence variants was sequencing artifact. It was reported that TCR beta sequences correctly inferred the HLA-A and HLA-B alleles for most subjects. As was reported, the classifier diagnosed cytomegalovirus status with high specificity and sensitivity.

PCR primers comprised 60 Vbeta and 13 Jbeta primers. Produced via immunoSEQ multiplex PCR; TCRdb's table is partial and in-frame only. The profile shows 150,000 to 180,000 clones, around 79% of them singletons. Per the germline V gene, CDR1 is KGHSH and CDR2 is LQKENI. V lost 3 bases, J lost 5 bases, and 9 bases stayed unmatched. The CDR3 consists of 16 residues. Concerning this clone: Its antigen is still unknown.

The sequenced sample was PBMCs. J is TRBJ1-2 and V is TRBV18; 10 nucleotides align to TRBD1. The receptor's source is a man aged 18 to 29 in good health and CMV-seronegative. CDR3 in DNA: TGTGCCAGCTCACCGACGACAGGGGGCGAAGGGTATGGCTACACCTTC. This sequence encodes CASSPTTGGEGYGYTF.